The sequence of this T cell receptor (beta chain) was determined in a study of shared clonotypes between healthy human individuals. Study findings and constraints: Owing to a small donor count, the genetic and exposure-history diversity represented was limited. Relative to their counterparts shared across all four donors, non-shared clonotypes exhibited diminished generation probabilities.

None of the donors, who were healthy HIV-negative adults, had recently had acute infections or vaccinations. This clone appeared a single time. Its cognate antigen is unknown. V dropped 0 bases and J dropped 2 bases, with 12 bases sitting between them. The germline gives CDR1 SGDLS, CDR2 YYNGEE. The CDR3 spans 16 residues. The study ran the assay at deep level. Sequenced by immunoSEQ multiplex PCR; TCRdb stores in-frame clones only, minus some. The data contain 2,500,000 or so clones, roughly 93% of them singletons. The chain carries TRBV9 and TRBJ2-1, with TRBD1 as a possible D gene (5 bases). The TCR comes from a man aged 18 to 35 in good health. Some clones in this sample may be carry-over from other donors' samples. Sequencing was carried out using naive CD4+ T cells from PBMCs. Subset reported: CD45RA+ positively selected. The CDR3 protein is CASSVGGRSPYNEQFF. The DNA of the CDR3 is TGTGCCAGCAGCGTAGGGGGCAGGTCCCCCTACAATGAGCAGTTCTTC.